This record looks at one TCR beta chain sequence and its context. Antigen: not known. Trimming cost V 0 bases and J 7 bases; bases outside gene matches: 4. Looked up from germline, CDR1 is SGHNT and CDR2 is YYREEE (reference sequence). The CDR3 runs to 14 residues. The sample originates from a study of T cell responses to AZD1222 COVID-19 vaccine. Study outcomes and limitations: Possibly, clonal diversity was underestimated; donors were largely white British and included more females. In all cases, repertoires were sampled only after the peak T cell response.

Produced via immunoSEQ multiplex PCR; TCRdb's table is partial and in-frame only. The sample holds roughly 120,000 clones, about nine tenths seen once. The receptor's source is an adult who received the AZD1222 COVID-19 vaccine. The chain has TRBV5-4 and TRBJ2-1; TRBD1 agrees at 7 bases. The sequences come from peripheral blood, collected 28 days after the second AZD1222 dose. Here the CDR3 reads CASSLGQQGNEQFF. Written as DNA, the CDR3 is TGTGCCAGCAGCTTGGGGCAACAGGGGAATGAGCAGTTCTTC.